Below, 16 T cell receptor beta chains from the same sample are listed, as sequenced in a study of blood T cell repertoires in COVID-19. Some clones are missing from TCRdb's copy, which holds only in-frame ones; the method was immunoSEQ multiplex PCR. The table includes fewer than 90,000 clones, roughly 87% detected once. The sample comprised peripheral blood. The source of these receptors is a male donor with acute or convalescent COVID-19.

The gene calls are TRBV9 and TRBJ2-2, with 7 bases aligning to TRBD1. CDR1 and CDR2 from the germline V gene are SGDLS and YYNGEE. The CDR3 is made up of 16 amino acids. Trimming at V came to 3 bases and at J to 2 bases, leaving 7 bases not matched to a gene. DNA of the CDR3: TGTGCCAGCAGCGCCTACCGGGACAGAAACACCGGGGAGCTGTTTTTT. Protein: CASSAYRDRNTGELFF. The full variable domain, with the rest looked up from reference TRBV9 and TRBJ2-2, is DSGVTQTPKHLITATGQRVTLRCSPRSGDLSVYWYQQSLDQGLQFLIQYYNGEERAKGNILERFSAQQFPDLHSELNLSSLELGDSALYFCASSAYRDRNTGELFFGEGSRLTVL.

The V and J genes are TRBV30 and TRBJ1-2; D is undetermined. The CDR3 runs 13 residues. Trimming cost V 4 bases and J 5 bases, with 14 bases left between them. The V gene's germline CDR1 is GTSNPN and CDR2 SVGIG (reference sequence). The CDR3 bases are TGTGCCTGGAAGCTCTTGGAGAGTTATGGCTACACCTTC. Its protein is CAWKLLESYGYTF.

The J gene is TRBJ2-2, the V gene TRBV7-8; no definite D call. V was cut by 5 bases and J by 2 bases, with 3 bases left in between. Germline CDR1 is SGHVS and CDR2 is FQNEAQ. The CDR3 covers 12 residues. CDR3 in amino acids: CASSPNTGELFF. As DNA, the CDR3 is TGTGCCAGCAGCCCTAACACCGGGGAGCTGTTTTTT.

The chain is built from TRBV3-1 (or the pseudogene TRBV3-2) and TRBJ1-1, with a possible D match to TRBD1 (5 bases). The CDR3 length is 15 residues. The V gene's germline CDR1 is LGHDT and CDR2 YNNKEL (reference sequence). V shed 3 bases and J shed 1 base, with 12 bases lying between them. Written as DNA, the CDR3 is TGTGCCAGCAGCCACCTCAGGGCAAAGAACACTGAAGCTTTCTTT. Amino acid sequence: CASSHLRAKNTEAFF.

DNA of the CDR3: TGTGCCAGTAGTATTCAGGTCAGCGGTGAGCAGTACTTC. Translating gives CASSIQVSGEQYF. V gene TRBV19 combines with J gene TRBJ2-7; D perhaps matches TRBD2 (5 bases). The CDR3 totals 13 residues. Germline V lookup: CDR1 LNHDA, CDR2 SQIVND (reference sequence). Trimming left V 3 bases short and J 7 bases short, with 13 bases between.

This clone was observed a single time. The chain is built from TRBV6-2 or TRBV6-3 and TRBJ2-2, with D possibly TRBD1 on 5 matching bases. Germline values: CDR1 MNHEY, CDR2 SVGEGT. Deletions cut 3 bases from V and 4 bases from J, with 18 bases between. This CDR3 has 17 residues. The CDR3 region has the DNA TGTGCCAGCAGTTATTCGATATCGACAGATTTCACCGGGGAGCTGTTTTTT. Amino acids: CASSYSISTDFTGELFF.

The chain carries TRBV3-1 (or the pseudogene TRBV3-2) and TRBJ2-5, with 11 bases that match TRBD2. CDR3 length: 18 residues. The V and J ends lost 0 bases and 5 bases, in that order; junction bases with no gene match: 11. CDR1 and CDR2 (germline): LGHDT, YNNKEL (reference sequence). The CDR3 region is CASSQDPGLAASRETQYF. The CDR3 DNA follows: TGTGCCAGCAGCCAAGATCCGGGACTAGCGGCCTCGCGGGAGACCCAGTACTTC.

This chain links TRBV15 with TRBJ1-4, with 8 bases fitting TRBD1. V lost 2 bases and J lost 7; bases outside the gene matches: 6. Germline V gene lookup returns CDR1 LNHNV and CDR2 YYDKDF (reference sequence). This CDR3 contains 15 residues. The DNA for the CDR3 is TGTGCCACCAGCAGACGGGACAGGAAGAGTGAAAAACTGTTTTTT. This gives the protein CATSRRDRKSEKLFF.

CDR3 bases: TGTGCCAGCAGCTCCCAGGAAGGGGCCCTAGGGAACACTGAAGCTTTCTTT. Protein: CASSSQEGALGNTEAFF. The chain links TRBV7-6 to TRBJ1-1, with D maybe TRBD1 (5 bases). Germline values: CDR1 SGHVS, CDR2 FNYEAQ. The V gene lost 4 bases and the J gene lost 1 base, with 19 bases spanning the gap. The CDR3 consists of 17 residues.

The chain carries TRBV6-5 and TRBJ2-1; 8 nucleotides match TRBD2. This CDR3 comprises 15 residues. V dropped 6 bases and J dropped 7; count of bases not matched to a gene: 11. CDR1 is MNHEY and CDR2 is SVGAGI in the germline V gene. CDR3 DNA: TGTGCCAGCAGCTCCGGGGGGGCAGGAGATAATGAGCAGTTCTTC. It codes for CASSSGGAGDNEQFF.

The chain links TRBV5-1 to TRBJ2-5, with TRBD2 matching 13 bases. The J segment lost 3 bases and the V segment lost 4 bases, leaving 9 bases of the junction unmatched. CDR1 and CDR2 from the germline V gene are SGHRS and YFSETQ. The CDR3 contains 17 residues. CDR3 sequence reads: CASSSELGLAGEETQYF. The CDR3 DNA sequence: TGCGCCAGCAGCAGCGAACTCGGACTAGCGGGGGAAGAGACCCAGTACTTC.

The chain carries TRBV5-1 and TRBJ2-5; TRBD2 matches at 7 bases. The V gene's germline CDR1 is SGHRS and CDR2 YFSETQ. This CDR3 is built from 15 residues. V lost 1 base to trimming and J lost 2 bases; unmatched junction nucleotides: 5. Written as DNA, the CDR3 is TGCGCCAGCAGCTTGCCAGGGAGGGAGCAAGAGACCCAGTACTTC. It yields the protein CASSLPGREQETQYF.

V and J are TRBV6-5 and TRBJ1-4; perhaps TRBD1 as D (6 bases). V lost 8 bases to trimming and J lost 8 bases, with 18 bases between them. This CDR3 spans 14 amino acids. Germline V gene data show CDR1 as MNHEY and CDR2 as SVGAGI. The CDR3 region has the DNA TGTGCCAGCGGATTTACAGGGAGGGAGGAAAAACTGTTTTTT. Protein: CASGFTGREEKLFF.

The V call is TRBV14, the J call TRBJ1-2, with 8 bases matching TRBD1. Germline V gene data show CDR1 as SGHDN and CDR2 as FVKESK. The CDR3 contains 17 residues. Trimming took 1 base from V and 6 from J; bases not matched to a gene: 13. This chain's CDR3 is CASSQVRAGTGVNGYTF. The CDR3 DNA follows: TGTGCCAGCAGCCAAGTTCGGGCCGGGACAGGAGTCAATGGCTACACCTTC.

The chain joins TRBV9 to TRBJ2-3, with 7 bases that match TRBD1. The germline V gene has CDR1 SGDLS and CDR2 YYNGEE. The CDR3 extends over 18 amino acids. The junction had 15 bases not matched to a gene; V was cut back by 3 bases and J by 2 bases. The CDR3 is CASSARGRTGSPTDTQYF. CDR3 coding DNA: TGTGCCAGCAGCGCGAGGGGGCGAACGGGTAGTCCCACAGATACGCAGTATTTT.

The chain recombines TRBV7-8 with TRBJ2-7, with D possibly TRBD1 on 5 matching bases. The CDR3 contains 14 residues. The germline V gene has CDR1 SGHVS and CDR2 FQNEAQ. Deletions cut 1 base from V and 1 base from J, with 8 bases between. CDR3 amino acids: CASSLGRQSYEQYF. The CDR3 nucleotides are TGTGCCAGCAGCTTAGGCCGACAGTCCTACGAGCAGTACTTC.